This TCR beta chain was sequenced in a study of cytomegalovirus exposure and HLA in healthy donors. PCR involved 60 Vbeta and 13 Jbeta primers. The method was immunoSEQ multiplex PCR; TCRdb's version includes in-frame clones alone and lacks a portion of them. The data contain roughly 200,000 clones, 70% to 85% of them seen just once; the ten biggest clones take up 2.5% to 3.5%. The CDR3 length is 14 residues. Germline V gene data show CDR1 as MNHNS and CDR2 as SASEGT. V was trimmed by 8 bases and J by 1 base, leaving 14 bases between them. As for this clone: Its antigen is not identified.

General study points: Available immune exposure information was restricted to CMV serostatus only.

J is TRBJ1-1 and V is TRBV6-1, with D unclear. This TCR was sampled from a woman in her sixties in good health and CMV-seropositive. Sequencing input: PBMCs. This CDR3 reads CASSPAGGNTEAFF. CDR3 bases: TGTGCCAGCTCTCCAGCGGGAGGGAACACTGAAGCTTTCTTT.